The rows below give T cell receptor beta chains drawn from one sample of a study of shared clonotypes between healthy human individuals. TCRdb keeps only in-frame clones here, not all; method: immunoSEQ multiplex PCR. Of 2 million to 3 million clones listed, 80% to 95% are singletons. Material: naive CD4+ T cells from PBMCs. These receptors were collected from a man aged 18 to 35 in good health. Some clones in this sample may be carry-over from other donors' samples. CDR3s include the opening cysteine and the closing phenylalanine or tryptophan. Fields, in order: clone size, D gene, J gene, V gene, CDR3 DNA, CDR3 protein. D genes are given only for firm matches. Rows give clone size only sometimes, using once, few, many, or a class for an expanded clone.

clone size: .
D gene: TRBD1
J gene: TRBJ1-1
V gene: TRBV7-8
CDR3 DNA: TGTGCCAGCAGCTCCCAGAGGACAGGGGGGAGGAACACTGAAGCTTTCTTT
CDR3 protein: CASSSQRTGGRNTEAFF

clone size: .
D gene: .
J gene: TRBJ1-1
V gene: TRBV19
CDR3 DNA: TGTGCCAGTAGTATCTTTGGCACAGCCACTATGAACACTGAAGCTTTCTTT
CDR3 protein: CASSIFGTATMNTEAFF

clone size: .
D gene: TRBD2
J gene: TRBJ2-3
V gene: TRBV5-1
CDR3 DNA: TGCGCCAGCAGCCTCGTTTTTACTAGCGGGACCATGGGCGGCACAGATACGCAGTATTTT
CDR3 protein: CASSLVFTSGTMGGTDTQYF

clone size: .
D gene: .
J gene: TRBJ2-5
V gene: TRBV19
CDR3 DNA: TGTGCCAGTAGCGCCGAAGAGACCCAGTACTTC
CDR3 protein: CASSAEETQYF

clone size: .
D gene: TRBD1
J gene: TRBJ2-1
V gene: TRBV7-9
CDR3 DNA: TGTGCCAGCAGCGGGCAAAACAGGGGTCTCGGCTACAATGAGCAGTTCTTC
CDR3 protein: CASSGQNRGLGYNEQFF

clone size: .
D gene: .
J gene: TRBJ2-3
V gene: TRBV4-3
CDR3 DNA: TGCGCCAGCAGCCAAGAGGGTGGCAGAGGGGATACGCAGTATTTT
CDR3 protein: CASSQEGGRGDTQYF

clone size: .
D gene: .
J gene: TRBJ2-3
V gene: TRBV25-1
CDR3 DNA: TGTGCCAGCAGTGAATGGGGCAGGGTCAGCACAGATACGCAGTATTTT
CDR3 protein: CASSEWGRVSTDTQYF

clone size: .
D gene: .
J gene: TRBJ2-7
V gene: TRBV28
CDR3 DNA: TGTGCCAGCAGGTCAGACCCGTCGGCCGAGCAGTACTTC
CDR3 protein: CASRSDPSAEQYF

clone size: .
D gene: .
J gene: TRBJ1-2
V gene: TRBV5-4
CDR3 DNA: TGTGCCAGCAGCTCTGGGAGATATGGCTACACCTTC
CDR3 protein: CASSSGRYGYTF

clone size: .
D gene: TRBD1
J gene: TRBJ2-7
V gene: TRBV6-5
CDR3 DNA: TGTGCCAGCAGGGTACAGGGGGGCGCCTACGAGCAGTACTTC
CDR3 protein: CASRVQGGAYEQYF

clone size: .
D gene: .
J gene: TRBJ2-7
V gene: TRBV4-1
CDR3 DNA: TGCGCCAGCAGCCAGCTACAGCCCGGAAATGGCGAGCAGTACTTC
CDR3 protein: CASSQLQPGNGEQYF

clone size: .
D gene: .
J gene: TRBJ2-7
V gene: TRBV29-1
CDR3 DNA: TGCAGCGCACGTCGGACTCCTAGCTCCTACGAGCAGTACTTC
CDR3 protein: CSARRTPSSYEQYF

clone size: .
D gene: .
J gene: TRBJ2-1
V gene: TRBV7-3
CDR3 DNA: TGTGCCAGCAGCCGGGGGACTGCGGGGAACAATGAGCAGTTCTTC
CDR3 protein: CASSRGTAGNNEQFF

clone size: .
D gene: .
J gene: TRBJ2-3
V gene: TRBV5-6
CDR3 DNA: TGTGCCAGCAGCTTAAACACAGATACGCAGTATTTT
CDR3 protein: CASSLNTDTQYF

clone size: .
D gene: .
J gene: TRBJ1-1
V gene: TRBV7-3
CDR3 DNA: TGTGCCAGCAGCTTGTTAGGCGCATCGAACACTGAAGCTTTCTTT
CDR3 protein: CASSLLGASNTEAFF

clone size: once
D gene: TRBD2
J gene: TRBJ2-5
V gene: TRBV15
CDR3 DNA: TGTGCCACCAGCAGAGATCAATACCGGACTAGCGGATTACAAGAGACCCAGTACTTC
CDR3 protein: CATSRDQYRTSGLQETQYF

clone size: .
D gene: .
J gene: TRBJ1-1
V gene: TRBV19
CDR3 DNA: TGTGCCAGTAGTCGCCCAGCAGAAGCTTTCTTT
CDR3 protein: CASSRPAEAFF

clone size: .
D gene: .
J gene: TRBJ2-5
V gene: TRBV6-5
CDR3 DNA: TGTGCCAGCAGAAGTGGGGGGAGTGGAGAGACCCAGTACTTC
CDR3 protein: CASRSGGSGETQYF

clone size: .
D gene: .
J gene: TRBJ2-7
V gene: TRBV6-5
CDR3 DNA: TGTGCCAGCAGTTACTCGGGGCCCTCCTACGAGCAGTACTTC
CDR3 protein: CASSYSGPSYEQYF

clone size: .
D gene: TRBD1
J gene: TRBJ1-5
V gene: TRBV11-1
CDR3 DNA: TGTGCCAGCAGCTCTAACCGGGACAGGGTAATCGGCAATCAGCCCCAGCATTTT
CDR3 protein: CASSSNRDRVIGNQPQHF

clone size: .
D gene: .
J gene: TRBJ2-7
V gene: TRBV7-2
CDR3 DNA: TGTGCCAGCAGCTTAGCCCGTAACGAGCAGTACTTC
CDR3 protein: CASSLARNEQYF

clone size: .
D gene: .
J gene: TRBJ1-5
V gene: TRBV5-5
CDR3 DNA: TGTGCCAGCAGCTTGAGGTGGGACAACAATCAGCCCCAGCATTTT
CDR3 protein: CASSLRWDNNQPQHF

clone size: .
D gene: TRBD2
J gene: TRBJ2-1
V gene: TRBV7-8
CDR3 DNA: TGTGCCAGCAGCTTAGAGCCTAGCGGGTACAATGAGCAGTTCTTC
CDR3 protein: CASSLEPSGYNEQFF

clone size: .
D gene: .
J gene: TRBJ1-2
V gene: TRBV27
CDR3 DNA: TGTGCCAGCAGTTTAGGGGGGCAGGGCAGTGGCTACACCTTC
CDR3 protein: CASSLGGQGSGYTF

clone size: .
D gene: .
J gene: TRBJ1-2
V gene: TRBV6-5
CDR3 DNA: TGTGCCAGCAGTTACGACAGTTTGTATGGCTACACCTTC
CDR3 protein: CASSYDSLYGYTF

clone size: few
D gene: .
J gene: TRBJ1-1
V gene: TRBV19
CDR3 DNA: TGTGCCAGTAATGGACAGATCACTGAAGCTTTCTTT
CDR3 protein: CASNGQITEAFF

clone size: .
D gene: TRBD1
J gene: TRBJ1-3
V gene: TRBV14
CDR3 DNA: TGTGCCAGCAGCCCAGGCGGATCGGACAGGGACACCTCTGGAAACACCATATATTTT
CDR3 protein: CASSPGGSDRDTSGNTIYF

clone size: .
D gene: .
J gene: TRBJ2-1
V gene: TRBV19
CDR3 DNA: TGTGCCAGTAGTATAACACAGATTAACAATGAGCAGTTCTTC
CDR3 protein: CASSITQINNEQFF

clone size: .
D gene: .
J gene: TRBJ2-2
V gene: TRBV2
CDR3 DNA: TGTGCCAGCAGGGGTTATGCGCACACCGGGGAGCTGTTTTTT
CDR3 protein: CASRGYAHTGELFF

clone size: once
D gene: TRBD1
J gene: TRBJ2-5
V gene: TRBV12-5
CDR3 DNA: TGTGCTAGTGGTCCGGGACAGGTACCCCAAGAGACCCAGTACTTC
CDR3 protein: CASGPGQVPQETQYF

clone size: .
D gene: .
J gene: TRBJ2-7
V gene: TRBV9
CDR3 DNA: TGTGCCAGCAGCGCGACCCCCTACGAGCAGTACTTC
CDR3 protein: CASSATPYEQYF

clone size: .
D gene: .
J gene: TRBJ2-7
V gene: TRBV18
CDR3 DNA: TGTGCCAGCTCACCTCGGTCCGGGAGCTCCTACGAGCAGTACTTC
CDR3 protein: CASSPRSGSSYEQYF

clone size: .
D gene: TRBD1
J gene: TRBJ2-7
V gene: TRBV5-6
CDR3 DNA: TGTGCCAGCAGCTCCCGGACAGGGGGGTTGTACGAGCAGTACTTC
CDR3 protein: CASSSRTGGLYEQYF

clone size: .
D gene: .
J gene: TRBJ1-5
V gene: TRBV18
CDR3 DNA: TGTGCCAGCTCACCGGCGGGGGGAGGGGGCAATCAGCCCCAGCATTTT
CDR3 protein: CASSPAGGGGNQPQHF

clone size: .
D gene: TRBD2
J gene: TRBJ2-1
V gene: TRBV28
CDR3 DNA: TGTGCCAGCAGGACTAGCGGGATTGAGCAGTTCTTC
CDR3 protein: CASRTSGIEQFF

clone size: .
D gene: .
J gene: TRBJ1-1
V gene: TRBV6-1
CDR3 DNA: TGTGCCAGCAGTTTGTACGTTATGAACACTGAAGCTTTCTTT
CDR3 protein: CASSLYVMNTEAFF

clone size: few
D gene: .
J gene: TRBJ1-1
V gene: TRBV7-8
CDR3 DNA: TGTGCCAGCAGCACTACCACAGTAGAAGCTTTCTTT
CDR3 protein: CASSTTTVEAFF

clone size: .
D gene: .
J gene: TRBJ1-1
V gene: TRBV5-4
CDR3 DNA: TGTGCCAGCAGCTTGTTACAGGGTAACACTGAAGCTTTCTTT
CDR3 protein: CASSLLQGNTEAFF

clone size: .
D gene: TRBD1
J gene: TRBJ1-1
V gene: TRBV7-9
CDR3 DNA: TGTGCCAGCAGCCCGGGGGACAGGGGGGGCACTGAAGCTTTCTTT
CDR3 protein: CASSPGDRGGTEAFF

clone size: .
D gene: TRBD2
J gene: TRBJ2-3
V gene: TRBV7-3
CDR3 DNA: TGTGCCAGCAGCTCGTCCGCTAGCGGGAGCACAGATACGCAGTATTTT
CDR3 protein: CASSSSASGSTDTQYF